This entry lists 9 T cell receptor beta chains sequenced from one sample in a study of blood T cells in healthy people across ages. The second PCR ran about 6 to 11 cycles with a sample-barcoded 5' primer and J-beta primers. TCRdb passed the 5' RACE reads through MiXCR, listing each CDR3 protein once. Here the sample spans more than 650,000 distinct CDR3 sequences, about 26% being singletons. These sequences were also reported in another study, on T cells of mothers and their children.

The sample consisted of blood. The source of these receptors is a boy between 5 and 17 years old in good health.

The chain employs TRBV4-1 and TRBJ1-4; D is undetermined. The germline gives CDR1 MGHRA, CDR2 YSYEKL. With 4 bases removed from V and 4 bases from J, the gap between germline ends came to 10 bases. The CDR3 extends over 14 amino acids. The CDR3 DNA follows: TGCGCCAGCAGCCCCGACCGGCTTAATGAAAAACTGTTTTTT. Its protein is CASSPDRLNEKLFF.

In DNA, the CDR3 is TGTGCCAGCAGCCTTTTTCAGAACACCGGGGAGCTGTTTTTT. It encodes CASSLFQNTGELFF. This chain joins TRBV7-2 and TRBJ2-2; D gene uncertain. V lost 5 bases and J lost 1, with 8 bases in between. Germline lookup yields CDR1 SGHTA and CDR2 FQGNSA. The CDR3 is 14 amino acids.

The genes are TRBV7-3 and TRBJ2-4; 9 bases are a match to TRBD1. Unmatched junction bases numbered 6, after V lost 5 bases and J lost 1 base. Looked up from germline, CDR1 is SGHTA and CDR2 is FQGTGA. The CDR3 length is 16 residues. DNA of the CDR3: TGTGCCAGCAGCCCCGGGACAGGGACGGCCAAAAACATTCAGTACTTC. Residues: CASSPGTGTAKNIQYF.

For the CDR3, the DNA is TGCGCCAGCAGCCTAGAGGGCCAGACCCCTGGGGAGACCCAGTACTTC. Protein: CASSLEGQTPGETQYF. The chain has TRBV5-1 and TRBJ2-5; the D gene is possibly TRBD2 (5 bases). CDR1 and CDR2 (germline): SGHRS, YFSETQ. This CDR3 region has 16 residues. Trimming shortened V by 4 bases and J by 5 bases, and 21 bases separated the two germline ends.

The CDR3 region is CASSSQGYTEAFF. CDR3 sequence (DNA): TGTGCCAGCAGCTCACAGGGGTACACTGAAGCTTTCTTT. The J gene is TRBJ1-1, the V gene TRBV7-9; 7 bases fit TRBD1. This CDR3 comprises 13 residues. Germline V lookup: CDR1 SEHNR, CDR2 FQNEAQ (reference sequence). V lost 4 bases and J lost 3; bases outside the gene matches: 2.

This clonotype has more than one count but fewer than ten. The CDR3 DNA sequence: TGTGCCAGCAGCCCCGGGACGAACATTCAGTACTTC. Amino acids: CASSPGTNIQYF. V usage is TRBV12-3 or TRBV12-4 and J usage is TRBJ2-4; D is tentatively TRBD1 or TRBD2 (5 bases each). The CDR3 spans 12 residues. Trimming pared 6 bases from V and 7 bases from J, leaving 10 bases between.

The chain carries TRBV5-1 and TRBJ2-5; D could derive from TRBD1 or TRBD2 (5 bases each). The J call is in doubt because the DNA end fits TRBJ2-7 better. CDR3 size: 14 residues. The germline V gene encodes CDR1 SGHRS and CDR2 YFSETQ. CDR3 in DNA: TGCGCCAGCAGCTTCCAGGGAGTCGCCTACGAGCAGTACTTC. This sequence encodes CASSFQGVAYEQYF.

This chain links TRBV5-6 with TRBJ2-5; TRBD2 is a possible D gene (6 bases). CDR1 is SGHDT and CDR2 is YYEEEE in the germline V gene. With 1 base removed from V and 4 bases from J, the gap between germline ends came to 14 bases. This CDR3 region has 15 residues. CDR3 DNA sequence: TGTGCCAGCAGCTTGTGGGGAGGTTCACGAGAGACCCAGTACTTC. This codes for CASSLWGGSRETQYF.

The chain uses TRBV5-1 and TRBJ1-1; a possible D gene is TRBD1 (5 bases). Looked up from germline, CDR1 is SGHRS and CDR2 is YFSETQ. Trimming stripped 0 bases from V and 9 bases from J, with 9 bases between. The length of the CDR3 is 12 residues. The CDR3 sequence is CASSLEGRKAFF. CDR3 nucleotides: TGCGCCAGCAGCTTGGAGGGGCGGAAAGCTTTCTTT. Complete variable domain (other parts from reference TRBV5-1 and TRBJ1-1): KAGVTQTPRYLIKTRGQQVTLSCSPISGHRSVSWYQQTPGQGLQFLFEYFSETQRNKGNFPGRFSGRQFSNSRSEMNVSTLELGDSALYLCASSLEGRKAFFGQGTRLTVV.